This T cell receptor (beta chain) was sequenced during a study of T cells after yellow fever vaccination. Study-level results: Among all clonotypes, a small share was observed in both CD4 and CD8 compartments.

This CDR3 is 13 amino acids long. Trimming at V came to 6 bases and at J to 2 bases, leaving 2 bases not matched to a gene. The authors made TCR cDNA by 5'RACE template switching, adding a universal primer site and UMIs. TCRdb fed the 5' RACE reads into MiXCR, producing one record per CDR3 protein. The table lists some 600,000 distinct CDR3 sequences, approximately 13% of them singletons, with 15% in the top ten. This clonotype was seen more than once but under ten times. Its antigen is not known. This clonotype was sampled from a man aged 25 to 40 who received the YFV17D yellow fever vaccine. The specimen was PBMCs, collected on the day of the yellow fever booster vaccination. The chain recombines TRBV12-3 or TRBV12-4 with TRBJ2-7; 9 positions match TRBD2. The CDR3 region is CASRIAGAYEQYF. CDR3 coding DNA: TGTGCCAGCAGGATAGCGGGAGCCTACGAGCAGTACTTC.